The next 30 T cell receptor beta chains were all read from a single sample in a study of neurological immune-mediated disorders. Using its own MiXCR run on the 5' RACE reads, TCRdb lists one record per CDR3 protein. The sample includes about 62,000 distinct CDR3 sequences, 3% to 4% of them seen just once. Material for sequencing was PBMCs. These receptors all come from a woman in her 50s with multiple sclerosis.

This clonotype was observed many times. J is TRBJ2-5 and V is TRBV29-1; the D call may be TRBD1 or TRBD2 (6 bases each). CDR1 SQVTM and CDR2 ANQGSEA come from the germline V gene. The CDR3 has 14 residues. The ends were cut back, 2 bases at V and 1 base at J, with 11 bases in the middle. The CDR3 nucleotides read TGCAGCGTTGAATGGGGGGACACCCAAGAGACCCAGTACTTC. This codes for CSVEWGDTQETQYF.

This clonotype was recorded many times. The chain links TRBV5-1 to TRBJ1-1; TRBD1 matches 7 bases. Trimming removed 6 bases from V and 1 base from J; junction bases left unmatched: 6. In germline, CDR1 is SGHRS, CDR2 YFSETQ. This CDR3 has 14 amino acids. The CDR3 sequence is CASKDRMGNTEAFF. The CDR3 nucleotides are TGCGCCAGCAAGGACAGGATGGGGAACACTGAAGCTTTCTTT.

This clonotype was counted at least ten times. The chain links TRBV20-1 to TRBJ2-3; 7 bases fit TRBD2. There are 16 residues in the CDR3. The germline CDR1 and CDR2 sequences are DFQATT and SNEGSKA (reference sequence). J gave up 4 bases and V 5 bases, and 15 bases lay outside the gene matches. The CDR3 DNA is TGCAGTGCTCCCCTTGTTGCGGGAGCCCCCCCAGATACGCAGTATTTT. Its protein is CSAPLVAGAPPDTQYF.

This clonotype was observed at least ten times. CDR3: CASSLLKREGSTDTQYF. The CDR3, as DNA: TGTGCCAGCAGCTTACTAAAGCGGGAGGGTAGCACAGATACGCAGTATTTT. This chain connects TRBV7-3 to TRBJ2-3; 10 nucleotides line up with TRBD2. CDR1 SGHTA and CDR2 FQGTGA come from the germline V gene. This CDR3 is 17 amino acids long. J lost 0 bases, V lost 2 bases, and 5 bases had no gene match.

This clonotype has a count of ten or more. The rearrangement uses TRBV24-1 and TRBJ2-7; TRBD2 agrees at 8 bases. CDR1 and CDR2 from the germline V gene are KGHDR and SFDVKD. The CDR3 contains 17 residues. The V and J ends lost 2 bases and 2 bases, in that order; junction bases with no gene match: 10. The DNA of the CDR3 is TGTGCCACCAGTGATTCTCGCGGCGGGGGGCGCGCCTACGAGCAGTACTTC. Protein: CATSDSRGGGRAYEQYF.

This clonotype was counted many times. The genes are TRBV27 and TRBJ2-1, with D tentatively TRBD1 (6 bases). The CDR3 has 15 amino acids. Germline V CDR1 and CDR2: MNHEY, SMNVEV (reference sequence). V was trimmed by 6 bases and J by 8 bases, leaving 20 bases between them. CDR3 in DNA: TGTGCCAGCAGATCTAACAGGGTATTAGATTATGAGCAGTTCTTC. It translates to CASRSNRVLDYEQFF.

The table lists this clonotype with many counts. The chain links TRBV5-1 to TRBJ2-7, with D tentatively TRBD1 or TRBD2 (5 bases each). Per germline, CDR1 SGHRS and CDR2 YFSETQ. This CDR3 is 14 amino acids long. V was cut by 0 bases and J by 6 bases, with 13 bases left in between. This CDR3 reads CASSLAGMGLEQYF. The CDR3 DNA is TGCGCCAGCAGCTTGGCGGGGATGGGGCTCGAGCAGTACTTC.

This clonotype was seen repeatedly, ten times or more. The CDR3 region is CASSLFGGNTEAFF. CDR3 nucleotide sequence: TGTGCCAGCAGTTTATTTGGGGGAAACACTGAAGCTTTCTTT. The chain uses TRBV12-3 or TRBV12-4 and TRBJ1-1; possibly TRBD1 for D (5 bases). Trimming left V 2 bases short and J 2 bases short, with 9 bases between. The CDR3 totals 14 residues.

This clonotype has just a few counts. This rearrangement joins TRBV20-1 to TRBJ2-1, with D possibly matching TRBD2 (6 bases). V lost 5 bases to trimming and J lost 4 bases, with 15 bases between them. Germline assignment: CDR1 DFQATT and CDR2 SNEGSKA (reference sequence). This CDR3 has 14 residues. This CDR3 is CSAGGARDYNEQFF. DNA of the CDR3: TGCAGTGCTGGAGGGGCTAGGGATTACAATGAGCAGTTCTTC.

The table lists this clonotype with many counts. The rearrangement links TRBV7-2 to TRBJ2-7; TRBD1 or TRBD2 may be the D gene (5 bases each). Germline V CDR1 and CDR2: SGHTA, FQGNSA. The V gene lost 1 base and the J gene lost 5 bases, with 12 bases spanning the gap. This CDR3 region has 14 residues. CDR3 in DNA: TGTGCCAGCAGCTTAGGACAGCCGGGGCACGAGCAGTACTTC. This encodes CASSLGQPGHEQYF.

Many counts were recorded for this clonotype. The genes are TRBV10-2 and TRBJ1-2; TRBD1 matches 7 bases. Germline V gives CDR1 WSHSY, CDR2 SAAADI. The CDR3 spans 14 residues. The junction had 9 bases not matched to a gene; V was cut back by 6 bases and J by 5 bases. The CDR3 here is CASRETGTLYGYTF. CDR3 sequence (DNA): TGCGCCAGCAGAGAGACAGGGACCCTATATGGCTACACCTTC.

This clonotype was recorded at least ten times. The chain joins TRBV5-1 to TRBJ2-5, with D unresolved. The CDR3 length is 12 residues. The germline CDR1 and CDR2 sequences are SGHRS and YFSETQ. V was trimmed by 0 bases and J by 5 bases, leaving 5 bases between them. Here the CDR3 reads CASSLAGETQYF. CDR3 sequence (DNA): TGCGCCAGCAGCTTGGCTGGGGAGACCCAGTACTTC.

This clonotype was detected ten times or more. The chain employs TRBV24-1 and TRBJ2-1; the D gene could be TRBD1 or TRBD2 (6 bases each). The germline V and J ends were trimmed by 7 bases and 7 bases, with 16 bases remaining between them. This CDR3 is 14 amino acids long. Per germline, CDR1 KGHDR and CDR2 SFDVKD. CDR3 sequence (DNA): TGTGCCACCAGGCACGGGGGCGAGGTGAATGAGCAGTTCTTC. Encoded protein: CATRHGGEVNEQFF.

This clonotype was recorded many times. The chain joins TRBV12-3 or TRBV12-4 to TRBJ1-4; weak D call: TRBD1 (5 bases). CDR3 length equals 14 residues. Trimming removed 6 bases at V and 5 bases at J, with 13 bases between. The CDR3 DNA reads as TGTGCCAGCAGCTGGGCAGGGCGGAATGAAAAACTGTTTTTT. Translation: CASSWAGRNEKLFF.

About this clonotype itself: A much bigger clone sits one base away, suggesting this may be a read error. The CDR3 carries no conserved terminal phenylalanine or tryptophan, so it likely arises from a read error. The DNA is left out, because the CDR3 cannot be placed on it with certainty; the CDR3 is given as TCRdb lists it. CDR3 sequence: CASRFLGP. The V call is TRBV7-3, the J call TRBJ1-5. 8 amino acids form the CDR3, both terminal residues included. Germline V gives CDR1 SGHTA, CDR2 FQGTGA.

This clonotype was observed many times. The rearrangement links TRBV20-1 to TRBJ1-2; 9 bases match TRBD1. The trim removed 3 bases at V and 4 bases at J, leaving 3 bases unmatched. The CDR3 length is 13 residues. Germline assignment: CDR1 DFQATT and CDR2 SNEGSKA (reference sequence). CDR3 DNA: TGCAGTGCTAGTCAGGGACAGGGCTATGGCTACACCTTC. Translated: CSASQGQGYGYTF.

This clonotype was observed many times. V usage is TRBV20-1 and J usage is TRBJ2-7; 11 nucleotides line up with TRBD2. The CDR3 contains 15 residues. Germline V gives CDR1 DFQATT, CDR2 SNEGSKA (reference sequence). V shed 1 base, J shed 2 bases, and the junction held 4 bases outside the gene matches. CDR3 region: CSARGSSGRTYEQYF. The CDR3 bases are TGCAGTGCTAGAGGTTCTAGCGGGAGGACCTACGAGCAGTACTTC.

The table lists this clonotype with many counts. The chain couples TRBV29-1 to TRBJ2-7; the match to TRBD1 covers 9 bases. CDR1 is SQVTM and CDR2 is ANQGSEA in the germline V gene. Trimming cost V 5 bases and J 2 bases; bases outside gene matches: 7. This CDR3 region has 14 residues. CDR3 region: CSVMTGGSTYEQYF. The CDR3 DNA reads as TGCAGCGTTATGACAGGGGGAAGCACCTACGAGCAGTACTTC.

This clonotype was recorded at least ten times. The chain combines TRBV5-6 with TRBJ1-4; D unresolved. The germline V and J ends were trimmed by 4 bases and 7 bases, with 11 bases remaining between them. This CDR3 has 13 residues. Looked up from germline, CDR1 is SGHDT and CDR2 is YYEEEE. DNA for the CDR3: TGTGCCAGCAGCCTCCCCACGGCTGAAAAACTGTTTTTT. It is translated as CASSLPTAEKLFF.

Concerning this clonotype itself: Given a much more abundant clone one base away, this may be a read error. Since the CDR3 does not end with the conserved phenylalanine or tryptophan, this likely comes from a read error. The CDR3 sequence is CASSLVQQIQETQYY. The DNA for the CDR3 is TGCGCCAGCAGCTTGGTCCAACAGATCCAAGAGACCCAGTACTAC. The chain combines TRBV5-1 with TRBJ2-5; no clear D gene. Trimming shortened V by 0 bases and J by 1 base, and 10 bases separated the two germline ends. CDR1 is SGHRS and CDR2 is YFSETQ in the germline V gene. This CDR3 is 15 amino acids long.

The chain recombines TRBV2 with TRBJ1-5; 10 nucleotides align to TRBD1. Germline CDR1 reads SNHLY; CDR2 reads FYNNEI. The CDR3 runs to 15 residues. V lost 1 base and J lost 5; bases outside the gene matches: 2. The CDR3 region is CASSEGGQGYQPQHF. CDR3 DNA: TGTGCCAGCAGTGAAGGGGGACAGGGGTATCAGCCCCAGCATTTT.

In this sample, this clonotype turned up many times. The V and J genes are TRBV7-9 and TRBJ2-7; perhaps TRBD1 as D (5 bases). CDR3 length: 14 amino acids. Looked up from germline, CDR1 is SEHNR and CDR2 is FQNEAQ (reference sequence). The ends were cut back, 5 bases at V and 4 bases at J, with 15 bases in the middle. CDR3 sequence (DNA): TGTGCCAGCAGCCCTGGGGCTAGTGTGTACGAGCAGTACTTC. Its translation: CASSPGASVYEQYF.

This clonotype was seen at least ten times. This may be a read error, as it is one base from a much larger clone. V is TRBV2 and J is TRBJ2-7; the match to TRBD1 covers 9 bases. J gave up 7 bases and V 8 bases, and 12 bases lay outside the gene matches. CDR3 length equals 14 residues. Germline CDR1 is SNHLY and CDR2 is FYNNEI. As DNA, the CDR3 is TGTGCCAGCGGACAGACAGGGGGAATCCAAGAGCAGTACTTC. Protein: CASGQTGGIQEQYF. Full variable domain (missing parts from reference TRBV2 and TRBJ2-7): EPEVTQTPSHQVTQMGQEVILRCVPISNHLYFYWYRQILGQKVEFLVSFYNNEISEKSEIFDDQFSVERPDGSNFTLKIRSTKLEDSAMYFCASGQTGGIQEQYFGPGTRLTVT.

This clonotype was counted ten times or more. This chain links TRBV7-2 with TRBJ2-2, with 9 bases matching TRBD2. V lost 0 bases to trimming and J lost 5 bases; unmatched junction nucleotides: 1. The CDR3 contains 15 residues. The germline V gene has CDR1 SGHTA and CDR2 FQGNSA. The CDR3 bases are TGTGCCAGCAGCTTAGCTAGCGGGAGTACCGGGGAGCTGTTTTTT. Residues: CASSLASGSTGELFF.

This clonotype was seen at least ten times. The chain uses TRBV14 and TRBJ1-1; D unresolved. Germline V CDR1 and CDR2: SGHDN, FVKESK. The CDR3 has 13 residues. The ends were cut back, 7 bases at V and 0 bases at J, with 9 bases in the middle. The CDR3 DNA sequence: TGTGCCAGCAAATTCCACCTGAACACTGAAGCTTTCTTT. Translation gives CASKFHLNTEAFF.

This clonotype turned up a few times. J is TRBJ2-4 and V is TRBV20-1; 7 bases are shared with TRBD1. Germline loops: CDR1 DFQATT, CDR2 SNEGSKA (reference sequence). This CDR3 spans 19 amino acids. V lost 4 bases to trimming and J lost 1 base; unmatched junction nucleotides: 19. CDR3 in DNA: TGCAGTGCTAACCAAGACAGGGAATTGTCCATCCTGGCCAAAAACATTCAGTACTTC. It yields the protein CSANQDRELSILAKNIQYF.

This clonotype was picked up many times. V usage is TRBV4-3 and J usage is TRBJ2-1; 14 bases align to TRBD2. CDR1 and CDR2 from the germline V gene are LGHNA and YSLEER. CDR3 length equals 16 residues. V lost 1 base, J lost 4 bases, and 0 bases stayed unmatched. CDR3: CASSQGLAGGYNEQFF. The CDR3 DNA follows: TGCGCCAGCAGCCAAGGACTAGCGGGAGGGTACAATGAGCAGTTCTTC.

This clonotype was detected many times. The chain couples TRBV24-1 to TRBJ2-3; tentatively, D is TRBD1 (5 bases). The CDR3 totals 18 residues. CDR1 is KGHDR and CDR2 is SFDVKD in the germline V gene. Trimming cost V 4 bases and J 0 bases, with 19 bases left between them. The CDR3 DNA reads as TGTGCCACCAGTGACTCCACCGGGTGGGGCGCTAGCACAGATACGCAGTATTTT. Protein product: CATSDSTGWGASTDTQYF.

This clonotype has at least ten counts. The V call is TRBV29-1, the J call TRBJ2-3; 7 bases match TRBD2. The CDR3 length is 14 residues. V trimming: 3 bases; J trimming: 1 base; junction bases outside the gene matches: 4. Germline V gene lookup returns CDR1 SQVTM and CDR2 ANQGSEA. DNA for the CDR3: TGCAGCGTTGAGGCGGGAGTCGGCACAGATACGCAGTATTTT. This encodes CSVEAGVGTDTQYF.

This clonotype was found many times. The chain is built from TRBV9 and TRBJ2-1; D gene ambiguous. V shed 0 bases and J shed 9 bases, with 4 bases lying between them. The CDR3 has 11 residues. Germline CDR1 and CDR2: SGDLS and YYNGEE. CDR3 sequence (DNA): TGTGCCAGCAGCGTAGGGGCTGAGCAGTTCTTC. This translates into CASSVGAEQFF.